The source of this T cell receptor beta chain is a study of shared clonotypes between healthy human individuals. Study-wide context: For every donor, three CD4 naive, three CD4 memory, two CD8 naive and one CD8 memory plates were used.

Study-wide results and limits: Enrolling few donors narrowed the genetic and exposure-history diversity that was represented. Naive subsets tended to show greater estimated richness than memory subsets. Generation probabilities of non-shared clonotypes were lower (relative to those shared by all four donors).

TCRdb's table, derived via immunoSEQ multiplex PCR, lists solely in-frame clones and lacks some. The sample consists of 1,400,000 or so clones, approximately 98.5% of them appearing once. V trimming: 3 bases; J trimming: 6 bases; junction bases outside the gene matches: 11. Germline loops: CDR1 SQVTM, CDR2 ANQGSEA. This CDR3 has 16 residues. Concerning this clone: Its cognate antigen is unknown.

Material for sequencing was naive CD4+ T cells sorted from blood. Subset indicated: CD45RA+ positively selected. The sequence came from a man between 25 and 39 years old in good health. The chain employs TRBV29-1 and TRBJ2-3, with TRBD1 matching over 11 bases. As DNA, the CDR3 is TGCAGCGTTGAGCCCCCACCGGGACAGGGGGTGGATACGCAGTATTTT. This sequence encodes CSVEPPPGQGVDTQYF.